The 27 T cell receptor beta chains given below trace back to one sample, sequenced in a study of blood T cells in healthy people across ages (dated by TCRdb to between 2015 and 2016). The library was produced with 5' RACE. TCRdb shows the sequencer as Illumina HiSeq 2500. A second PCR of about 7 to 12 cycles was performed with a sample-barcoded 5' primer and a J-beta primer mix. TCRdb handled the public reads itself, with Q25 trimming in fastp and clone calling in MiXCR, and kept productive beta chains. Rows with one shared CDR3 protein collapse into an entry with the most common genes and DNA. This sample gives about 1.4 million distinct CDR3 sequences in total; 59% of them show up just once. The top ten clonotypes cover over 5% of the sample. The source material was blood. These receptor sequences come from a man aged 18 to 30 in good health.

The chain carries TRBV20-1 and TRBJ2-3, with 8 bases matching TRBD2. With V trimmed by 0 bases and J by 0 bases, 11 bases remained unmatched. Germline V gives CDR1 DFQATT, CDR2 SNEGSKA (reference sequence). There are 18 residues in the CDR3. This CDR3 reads CSARDHAGGLPSTDTQYF. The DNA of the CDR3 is TGCAGTGCTAGAGATCATGCGGGGGGACTGCCAAGCACAGATACGCAGTATTTT.

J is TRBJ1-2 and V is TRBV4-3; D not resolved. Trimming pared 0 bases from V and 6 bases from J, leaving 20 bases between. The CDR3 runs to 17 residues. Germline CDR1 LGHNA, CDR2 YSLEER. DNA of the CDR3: TGCGCCAGCAGCCAAGAGGGTTTAGGCCCCGGATTAAATGGCTACACCTTC. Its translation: CASSQEGLGPGLNGYTF.

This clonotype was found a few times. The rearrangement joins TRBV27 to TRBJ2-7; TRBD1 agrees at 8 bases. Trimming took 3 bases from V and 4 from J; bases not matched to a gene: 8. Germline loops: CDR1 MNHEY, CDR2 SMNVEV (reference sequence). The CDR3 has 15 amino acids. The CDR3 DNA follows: TGTGCCAGCAGTTTCTCGACAGGGGCAAGTTACGAGCAGTACTTC. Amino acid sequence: CASSFSTGASYEQYF.

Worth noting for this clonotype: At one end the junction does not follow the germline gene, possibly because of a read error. For the CDR3, the DNA is TGCGCCAGCAACCAAATACGGGGGAAAGCTTACAATGAGCAGTTCTTC. Translation: CASNQIRGKAYNEQFF. The rearrangement links TRBV4-1 to TRBJ2-1; D may be TRBD2 (6 bases). Germline CDR1 reads MGHRA; CDR2 reads YSYEKL. The CDR3 spans 16 residues.

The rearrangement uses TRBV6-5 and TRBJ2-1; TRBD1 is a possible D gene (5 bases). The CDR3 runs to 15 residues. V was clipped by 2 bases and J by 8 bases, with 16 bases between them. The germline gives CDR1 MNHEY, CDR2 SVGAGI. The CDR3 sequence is CASSYLRVEGDEQFF. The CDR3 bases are TGTGCCAGCAGTTACCTCCGAGTAGAAGGGGATGAGCAGTTCTTC.

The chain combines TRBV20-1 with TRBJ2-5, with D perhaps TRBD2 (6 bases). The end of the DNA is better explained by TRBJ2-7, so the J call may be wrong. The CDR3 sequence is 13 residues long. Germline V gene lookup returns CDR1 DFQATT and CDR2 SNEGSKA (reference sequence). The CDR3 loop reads CSARGTEGYEQYF. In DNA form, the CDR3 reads TGCAGTGCTCGAGGGACGGAGGGCTACGAGCAGTACTTC.

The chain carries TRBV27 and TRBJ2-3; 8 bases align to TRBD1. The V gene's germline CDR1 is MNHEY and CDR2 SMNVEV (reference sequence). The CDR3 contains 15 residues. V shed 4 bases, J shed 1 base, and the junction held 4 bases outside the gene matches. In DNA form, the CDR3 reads TGTGCCAGCAGTTCAGGGGGCATTGGCACAGATACGCAGTATTTT. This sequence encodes CASSSGGIGTDTQYF.

The CDR3 spells CSARGGSGGGSISYEQYF. The DNA of the CDR3 is TGCAGTGCTAGAGGGGGTAGCGGGGGAGGAAGTATCTCCTACGAGCAGTACTTC. The chain combines TRBV20-1 with TRBJ2-7; the match to TRBD2 covers 9 bases. CDR1 is DFQATT, CDR2 SNEGSKA, per germline (reference sequence). The trim removed 1 base at V and 0 bases at J, leaving 13 bases unmatched. This CDR3 has 18 residues.

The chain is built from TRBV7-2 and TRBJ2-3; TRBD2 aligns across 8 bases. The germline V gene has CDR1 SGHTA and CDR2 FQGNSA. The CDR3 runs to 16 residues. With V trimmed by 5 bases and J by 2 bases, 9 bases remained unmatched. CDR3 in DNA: TGTGCCAGCAGCCGTTCGGCGGGGGGATTCACAGATACGCAGTATTTT. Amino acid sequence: CASSRSAGGFTDTQYF.

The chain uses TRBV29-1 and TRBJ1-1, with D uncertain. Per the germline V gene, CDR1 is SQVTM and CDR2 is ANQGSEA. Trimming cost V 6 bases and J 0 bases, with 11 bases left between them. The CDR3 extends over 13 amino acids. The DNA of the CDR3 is TGCAGCGTCACAGACGGATTGAACACTGAAGCTTTCTTT. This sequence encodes CSVTDGLNTEAFF.

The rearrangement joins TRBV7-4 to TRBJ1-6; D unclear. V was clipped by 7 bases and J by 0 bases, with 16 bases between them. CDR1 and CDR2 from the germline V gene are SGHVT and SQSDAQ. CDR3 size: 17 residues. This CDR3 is CASTSRGSGSYNSPLHF. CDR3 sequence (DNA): TGTGCCAGCACCTCTAGAGGGTCGGGCTCCTATAATTCACCCCTCCACTTT.

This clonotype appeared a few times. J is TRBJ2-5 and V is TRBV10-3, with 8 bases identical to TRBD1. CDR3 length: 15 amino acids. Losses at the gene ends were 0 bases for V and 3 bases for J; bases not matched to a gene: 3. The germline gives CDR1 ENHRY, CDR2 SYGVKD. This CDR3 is CAISESDRGEETQYF. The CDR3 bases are TGTGCCATCAGTGAGTCAGACAGGGGAGAAGAGACCCAGTACTTC.

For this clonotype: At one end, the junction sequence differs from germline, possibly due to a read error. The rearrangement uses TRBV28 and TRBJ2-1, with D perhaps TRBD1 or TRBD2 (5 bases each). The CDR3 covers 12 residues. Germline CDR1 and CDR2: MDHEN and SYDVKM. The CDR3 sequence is CATYRGHMEQFF. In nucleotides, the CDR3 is TGCGCCACCTACCGGGGCCACATGGAGCAGTTCTTC.

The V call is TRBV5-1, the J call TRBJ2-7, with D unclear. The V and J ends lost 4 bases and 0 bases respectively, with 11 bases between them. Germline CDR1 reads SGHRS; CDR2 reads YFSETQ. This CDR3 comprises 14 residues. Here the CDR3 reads CASSQPGYSYEQYF. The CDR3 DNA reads TGCGCCAGCAGCCAGCCGGGTTACTCCTACGAGCAGTACTTC.

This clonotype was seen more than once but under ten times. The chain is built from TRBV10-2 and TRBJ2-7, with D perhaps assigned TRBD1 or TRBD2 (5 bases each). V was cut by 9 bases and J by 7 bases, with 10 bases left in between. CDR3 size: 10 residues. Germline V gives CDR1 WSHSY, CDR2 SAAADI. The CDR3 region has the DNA TGCGCCAGTCTAGAGGGGGAGCAGTACTTC. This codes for CASLEGEQYF.

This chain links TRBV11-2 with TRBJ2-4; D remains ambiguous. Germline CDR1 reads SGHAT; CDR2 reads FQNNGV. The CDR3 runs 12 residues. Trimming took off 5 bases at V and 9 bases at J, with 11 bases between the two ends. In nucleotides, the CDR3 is TGTGCCAGCAGCCCTGACTCGGGCATTCAGTACTTC. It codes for CASSPDSGIQYF.

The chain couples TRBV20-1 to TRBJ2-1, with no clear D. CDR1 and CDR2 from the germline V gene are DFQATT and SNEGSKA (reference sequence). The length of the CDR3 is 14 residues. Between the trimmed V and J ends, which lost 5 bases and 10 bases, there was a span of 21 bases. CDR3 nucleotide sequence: TGCAGTGCTGGTATTTTGACCGGTCAGAGCGAGCAGTTCTTC. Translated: CSAGILTGQSEQFF.

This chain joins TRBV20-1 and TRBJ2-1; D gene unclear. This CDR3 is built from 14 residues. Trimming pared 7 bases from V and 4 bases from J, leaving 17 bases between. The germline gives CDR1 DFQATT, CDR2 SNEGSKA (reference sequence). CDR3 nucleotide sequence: TGCAGTGTAAACGGGCGGTCCCTGTACAATGAGCAGTTCTTC. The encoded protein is CSVNGRSLYNEQFF.

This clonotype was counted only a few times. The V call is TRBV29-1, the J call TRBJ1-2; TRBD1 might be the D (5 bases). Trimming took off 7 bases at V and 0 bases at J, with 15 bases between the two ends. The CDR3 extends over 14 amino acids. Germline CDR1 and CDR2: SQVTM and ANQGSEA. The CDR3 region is CSADSRDANYGYTF. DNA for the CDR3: TGCAGCGCCGACTCCCGGGACGCTAACTATGGCTACACCTTC. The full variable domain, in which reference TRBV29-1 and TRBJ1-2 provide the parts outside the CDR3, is SAVISQKPSRDICQRGTSLTIQCQVDSQVTMMFWYRQQPGQSLTLIATANQGSEATYESGFVIDKFPISRPNLTFSTLTVSNMSPEDSSIYLCSADSRDANYGYTFGSGTRLTVV.

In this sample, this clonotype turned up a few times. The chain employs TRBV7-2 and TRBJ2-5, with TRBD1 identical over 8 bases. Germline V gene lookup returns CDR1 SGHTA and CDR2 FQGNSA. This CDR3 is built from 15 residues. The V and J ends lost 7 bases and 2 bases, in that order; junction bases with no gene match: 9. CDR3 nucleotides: TGTGCCAGCACCCAGATGGGACAGGTACAAGAGACCCAGTACTTC. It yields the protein CASTQMGQVQETQYF. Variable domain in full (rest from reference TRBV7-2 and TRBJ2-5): GAGVSQSPSNKVTEKGKDVELRCDPISGHTALYWYRQSLGQGLEFLIYFQGNSAPDKSGLPSDRFSAERTGGSVSTLTIQRTQQEDSAVYLCASTQMGQVQETQYFGPGTRLLVL.

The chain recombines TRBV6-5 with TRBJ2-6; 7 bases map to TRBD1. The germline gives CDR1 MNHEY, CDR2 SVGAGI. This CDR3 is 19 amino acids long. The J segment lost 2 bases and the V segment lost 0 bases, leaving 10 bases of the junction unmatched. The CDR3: CASSYSMRTGRTGANVLTF. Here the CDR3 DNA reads TGTGCCAGCAGTTACTCGATGCGGACAGGCCGCACTGGGGCCAACGTCCTGACTTTC.

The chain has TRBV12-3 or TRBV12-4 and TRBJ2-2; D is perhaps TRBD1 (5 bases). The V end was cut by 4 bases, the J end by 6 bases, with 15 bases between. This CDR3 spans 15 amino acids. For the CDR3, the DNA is TGTGCCAGCAGTTCAGGGCAGCCATATGCCGGGGAGCTGTTTTTT. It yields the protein CASSSGQPYAGELFF.

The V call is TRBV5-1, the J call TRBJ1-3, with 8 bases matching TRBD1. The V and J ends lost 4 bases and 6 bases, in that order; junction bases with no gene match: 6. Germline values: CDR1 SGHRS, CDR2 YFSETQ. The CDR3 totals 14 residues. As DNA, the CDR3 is TGCGCCAGCAGCATGGGACAGGACTTAAACACCATATATTTT. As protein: CASSMGQDLNTIYF.

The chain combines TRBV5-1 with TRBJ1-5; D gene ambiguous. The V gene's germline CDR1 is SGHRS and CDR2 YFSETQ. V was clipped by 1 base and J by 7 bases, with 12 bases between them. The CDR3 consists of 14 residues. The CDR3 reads CASSLLPGRQPQHF. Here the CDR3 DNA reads TGCGCCAGCAGCTTGCTTCCCGGACGGCAGCCCCAGCATTTT. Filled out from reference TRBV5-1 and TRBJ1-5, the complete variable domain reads KAGVTQTPRYLIKTRGQQVTLSCSPISGHRSVSWYQQTPGQGLQFLFEYFSETQRNKGNFPGRFSGRQFSNSRSEMNVSTLELGDSALYLCASSLLPGRQPQHFGDGTRLSIL.

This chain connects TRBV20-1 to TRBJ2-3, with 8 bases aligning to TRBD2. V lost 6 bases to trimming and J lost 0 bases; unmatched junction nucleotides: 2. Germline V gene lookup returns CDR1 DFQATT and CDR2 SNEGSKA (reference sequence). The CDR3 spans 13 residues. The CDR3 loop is CSARLASTDTQYF. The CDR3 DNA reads TGCAGTGCAAGACTAGCGAGCACAGATACGCAGTATTTT.

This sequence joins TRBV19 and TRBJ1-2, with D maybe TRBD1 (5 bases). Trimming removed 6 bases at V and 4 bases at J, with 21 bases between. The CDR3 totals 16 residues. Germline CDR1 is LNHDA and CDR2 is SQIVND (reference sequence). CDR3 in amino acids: CASSQRGGAELYGYTF. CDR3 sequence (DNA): TGTGCCAGTAGCCAGAGGGGAGGCGCCGAACTCTATGGCTACACCTTC.

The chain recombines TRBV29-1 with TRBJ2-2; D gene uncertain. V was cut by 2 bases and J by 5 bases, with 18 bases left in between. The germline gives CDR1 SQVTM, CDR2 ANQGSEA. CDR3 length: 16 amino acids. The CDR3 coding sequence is TGCAGCGTTGAATGGGTACACCACCTTGGGACCGGGGAGCTGTTTTTT. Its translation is CSVEWVHHLGTGELFF.